The rows below give T cell receptor beta chains drawn from one sample of a study of cytomegalovirus exposure and HLA in healthy donors. The repertoire was sequenced with immunoSEQ multiplex PCR; TCRdb's copy has only in-frame clones and lacks some. The sample holds 25,000 to 30,000 clones; more than 55% are singletons and the top ten take roughly two fifths. What was sequenced was PBMCs. All receptors come from a male donor in good health and CMV-seropositive. The CDR3 runs from the conserved cysteine through the conserved F or W. Fields, in order: D gene, V gene, J gene, clone size, CDR3 protein, CDR3 DNA. D genes are given only for firm matches. A row's size may be missing; if present it is once, few, many or a size class.

D gene: TRBD1
V gene: TRBV18
J gene: TRBJ1-5
clone size: .
CDR3 protein: CASSQQGDQPQHF
CDR3 DNA: TGTGCCAGCTCACAGCAGGGGGATCAGCCCCAGCATTTT

D gene: .
V gene: TRBV5-5
J gene: TRBJ2-1
clone size: .
CDR3 protein: CASSLVVSGYNEQFF
CDR3 DNA: TGTGCCAGCAGCTTGGTTGTTAGCGGTTACAATGAGCAGTTCTTC

D gene: .
V gene: TRBV7-2
J gene: TRBJ2-7
clone size: .
CDR3 protein: CASSLFKGGSSYEQYF
CDR3 DNA: TGTGCCAGCAGCCTATTTAAAGGGGGTAGCTCCTACGAGCAGTACTTC

D gene: .
V gene: TRBV5-8
J gene: TRBJ1-1
clone size: .
CDR3 protein: CASSLVGHLNTEAFF
CDR3 DNA: TGTGCCAGCAGCTTGGTTGGACACCTGAACACTGAAGCTTTCTTT

D gene: .
V gene: TRBV5-1
J gene: TRBJ2-7
clone size: .
CDR3 protein: CASSLDFYEQYF
CDR3 DNA: TGCGCCAGCAGCTTGGACTTCTACGAGCAGTACTTC

D gene: .
V gene: TRBV12-2
J gene: TRBJ1-6
clone size: .
CDR3 protein: CASRLGTGGDNSPLHF
CDR3 DNA: TGTGCAAGTCGTCTCGGGACAGGGGGCGATAATTCACCCCTCCACTTT

D gene: TRBD1
V gene: TRBV9
J gene: TRBJ1-1
clone size: few
CDR3 protein: CASSVGPDRDRTEAFF
CDR3 DNA: TGTGCCAGCAGCGTAGGCCCCGACAGGGATAGGACTGAAGCTTTCTTT

D gene: .
V gene: TRBV15
J gene: TRBJ2-7
clone size: few
CDR3 protein: CATSSRGTGEQYF
CDR3 DNA: TGTGCCACCAGCAGCAGGGGAACGGGCGAGCAGTACTTC

D gene: TRBD2
V gene: TRBV19
J gene: TRBJ2-7
clone size: .
CDR3 protein: CASSITAGVGEQYF
CDR3 DNA: TGTGCCAGTAGTATAACGGCGGGGGTCGGCGAGCAGTACTTC

D gene: .
V gene: TRBV27
J gene: TRBJ2-5
clone size: .
CDR3 protein: CASSLQGPQETQYF
CDR3 DNA: TGTGCCAGCAGTCTTCAGGGGCCTCAAGAGACCCAGTACTTC

D gene: .
V gene: TRBV9
J gene: TRBJ1-2
clone size: many
CDR3 protein: CASSASSETNYGYTF
CDR3 DNA: TGTGCCAGCAGCGCATCGTCAGAAACTAACTATGGCTACACCTTC

D gene: TRBD2
V gene: TRBV10-1
J gene: TRBJ2-5
clone size: .
CDR3 protein: CASSVAGGFLETQYF
CDR3 DNA: TGCGCCAGCAGTGTTGCGGGGGGTTTCCTTGAGACCCAGTACTTC

D gene: TRBD1
V gene: TRBV7-9
J gene: TRBJ1-2
clone size: .
CDR3 protein: CASSWGTVNYGYTF
CDR3 DNA: TGTGCCAGCAGCTGGGGGACAGTTAACTATGGCTACACCTTC

D gene: TRBD2
V gene: TRBV18
J gene: TRBJ2-7
clone size: .
CDR3 protein: CASSSGTTYEQYF
CDR3 DNA: TGTGCCAGCTCATCCGGGACTACCTACGAGCAGTACTTC

D gene: .
V gene: TRBV6-1
J gene: TRBJ1-5
clone size: .
CDR3 protein: CASSEDGLLNQPQHF
CDR3 DNA: TGTGCCAGCAGTGAAGATGGTCTACTCAATCAGCCCCAGCATTTT

D gene: .
V gene: TRBV6-1
J gene: TRBJ2-1
clone size: .
CDR3 protein: CASSEANYNEQFF
CDR3 DNA: TGTGCCAGCAGTGAAGCCAACTACAATGAGCAGTTCTTC

D gene: TRBD1
V gene: TRBV2
J gene: TRBJ1-5
clone size: few
CDR3 protein: CASSYTGGPNQPQHF
CDR3 DNA: TGTGCCAGCAGTTATACAGGGGGGCCCAATCAGCCCCAGCATTTT

D gene: TRBD1
V gene: TRBV5-6
J gene: TRBJ1-4
clone size: few
CDR3 protein: CASSLGQGSWKLFF
CDR3 DNA: TGTGCCAGCAGCTTGGGACAGGGGAGTTGGAAACTGTTTTTT